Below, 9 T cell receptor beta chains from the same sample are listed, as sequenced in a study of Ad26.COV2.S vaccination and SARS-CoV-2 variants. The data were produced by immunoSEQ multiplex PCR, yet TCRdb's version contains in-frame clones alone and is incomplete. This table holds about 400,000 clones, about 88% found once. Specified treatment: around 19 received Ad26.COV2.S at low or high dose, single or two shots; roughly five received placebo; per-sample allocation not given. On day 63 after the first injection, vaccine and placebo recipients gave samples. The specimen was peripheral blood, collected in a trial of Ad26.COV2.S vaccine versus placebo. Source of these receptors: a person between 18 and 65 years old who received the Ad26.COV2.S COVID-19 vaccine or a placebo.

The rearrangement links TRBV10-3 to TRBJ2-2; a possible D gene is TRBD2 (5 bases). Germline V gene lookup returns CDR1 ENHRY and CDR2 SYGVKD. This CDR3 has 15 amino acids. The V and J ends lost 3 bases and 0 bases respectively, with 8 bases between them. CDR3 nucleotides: TGTGCCATCAGTGAACGGGGAACGAACACCGGGGAGCTGTTTTTT. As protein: CAISERGTNTGELFF.

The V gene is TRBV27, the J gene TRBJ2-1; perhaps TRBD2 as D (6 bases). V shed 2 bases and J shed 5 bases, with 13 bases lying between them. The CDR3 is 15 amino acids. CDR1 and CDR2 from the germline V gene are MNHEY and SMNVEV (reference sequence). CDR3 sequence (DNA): TGTGCCAGCAGTTTAGAGGCGGGACGGAACAATGAGCAGTTCTTC. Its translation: CASSLEAGRNNEQFF.

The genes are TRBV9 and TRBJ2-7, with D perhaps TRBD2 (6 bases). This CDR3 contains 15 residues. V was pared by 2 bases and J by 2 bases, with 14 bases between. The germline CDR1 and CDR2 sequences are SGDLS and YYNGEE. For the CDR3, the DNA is TGTGCCAGCAGCGTCGCCGCGGGACCGACCTACGAGCAGTACTTC. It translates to CASSVAAGPTYEQYF.

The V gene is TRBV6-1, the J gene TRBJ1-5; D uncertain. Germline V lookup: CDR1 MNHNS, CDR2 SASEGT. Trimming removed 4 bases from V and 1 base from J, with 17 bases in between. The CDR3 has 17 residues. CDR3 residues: CASSASLTVGSNQPQHF. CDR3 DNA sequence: TGTGCCAGCAGTGCCTCGCTGACGGTGGGGAGCAATCAGCCCCAGCATTTT.

In nucleotides, the CDR3 is TGTGCCAGCAGTTTGACTAGCGGGAGGGCGACAGATACGCAGTATTTT. Its protein is CASSLTSGRATDTQYF. The chain links TRBV27 to TRBJ2-3; TRBD2 agrees at 14 bases. The CDR3 has 16 amino acids. V was clipped by 3 bases and J by 3 bases; unmatched bases: 2. Germline values: CDR1 MNHEY, CDR2 SMNVEV (reference sequence).

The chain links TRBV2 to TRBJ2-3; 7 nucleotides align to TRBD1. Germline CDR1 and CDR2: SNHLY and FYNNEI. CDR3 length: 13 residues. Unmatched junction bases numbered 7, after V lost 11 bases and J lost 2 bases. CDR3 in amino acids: CAAKGALTDTQYF. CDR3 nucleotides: TGTGCCGCCAAGGGGGCCCTCACAGATACGCAGTATTTT.

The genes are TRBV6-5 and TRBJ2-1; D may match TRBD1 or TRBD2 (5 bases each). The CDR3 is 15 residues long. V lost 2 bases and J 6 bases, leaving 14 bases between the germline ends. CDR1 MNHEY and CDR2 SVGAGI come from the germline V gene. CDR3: CASSYQIGTGNEQFF. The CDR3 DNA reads TGTGCCAGCAGTTACCAAATCGGGACGGGCAATGAGCAGTTCTTC.

CDR3 in DNA: TGTGCCAGCAGCAATTTGGATACGCAGTATTTT. Translated, it gives CASSNLDTQYF. The chain has TRBV7-9 and TRBJ2-3; no firm D call. The CDR3 extends over 11 amino acids. Germline CDR1 SEHNR, CDR2 FQNEAQ (reference sequence). The ends were cut back, 5 bases at V and 6 bases at J, with 6 bases in the middle.

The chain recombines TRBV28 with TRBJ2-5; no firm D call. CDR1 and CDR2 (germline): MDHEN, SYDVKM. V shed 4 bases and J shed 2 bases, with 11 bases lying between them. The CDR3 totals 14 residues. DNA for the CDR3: TGTGCCAGCAGTTCAAGACTGAATCAAGAGACCCAGTACTTC. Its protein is CASSSRLNQETQYF.